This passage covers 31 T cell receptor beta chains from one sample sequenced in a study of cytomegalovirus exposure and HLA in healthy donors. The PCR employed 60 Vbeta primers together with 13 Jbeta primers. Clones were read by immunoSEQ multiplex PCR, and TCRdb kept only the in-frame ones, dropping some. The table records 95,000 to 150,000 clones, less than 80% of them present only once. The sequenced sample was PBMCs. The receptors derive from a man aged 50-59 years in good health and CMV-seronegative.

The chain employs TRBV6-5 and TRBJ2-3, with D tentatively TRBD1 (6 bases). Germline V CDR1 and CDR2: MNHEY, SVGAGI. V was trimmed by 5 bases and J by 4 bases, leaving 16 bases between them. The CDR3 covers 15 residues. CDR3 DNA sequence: TGTGCCAGCAGTCGGAGGAAACAGGGTCCAGATACGCAGTATTTT. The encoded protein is CASSRRKQGPDTQYF.

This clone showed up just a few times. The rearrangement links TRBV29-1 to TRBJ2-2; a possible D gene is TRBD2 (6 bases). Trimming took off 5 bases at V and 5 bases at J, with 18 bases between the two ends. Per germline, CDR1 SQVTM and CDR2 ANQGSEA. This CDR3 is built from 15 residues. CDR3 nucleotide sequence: TGCAGCGTTTCGGGGGTTTTCGAGGAAACCGGGGAGCTGTTTTTT. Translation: CSVSGVFEETGELFF.

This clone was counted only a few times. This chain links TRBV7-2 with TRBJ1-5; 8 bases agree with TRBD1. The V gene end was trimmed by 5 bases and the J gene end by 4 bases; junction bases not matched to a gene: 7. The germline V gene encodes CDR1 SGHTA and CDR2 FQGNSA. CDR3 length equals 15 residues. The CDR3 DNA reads TGTGCCAGCAGCGTTCAGGGGGCGCGAAATCAGCCCCAGCATTTT. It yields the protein CASSVQGARNQPQHF.

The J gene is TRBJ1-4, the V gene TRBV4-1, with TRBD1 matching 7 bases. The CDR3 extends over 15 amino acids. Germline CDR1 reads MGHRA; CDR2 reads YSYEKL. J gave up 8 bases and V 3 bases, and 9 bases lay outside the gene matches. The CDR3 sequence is CASSQAGTVIEKLFF. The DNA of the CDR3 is TGCGCCAGCAGCCAGGCCGGGACAGTGATCGAAAAACTGTTTTTT.

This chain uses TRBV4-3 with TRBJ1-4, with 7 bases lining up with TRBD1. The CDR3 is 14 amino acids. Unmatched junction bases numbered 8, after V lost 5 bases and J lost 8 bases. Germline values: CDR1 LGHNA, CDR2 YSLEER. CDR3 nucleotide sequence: TGCGCCAGCAGCGAGGGGGCGGGGGGGGAAAAACTGTTTTTT. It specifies CASSEGAGGEKLFF.

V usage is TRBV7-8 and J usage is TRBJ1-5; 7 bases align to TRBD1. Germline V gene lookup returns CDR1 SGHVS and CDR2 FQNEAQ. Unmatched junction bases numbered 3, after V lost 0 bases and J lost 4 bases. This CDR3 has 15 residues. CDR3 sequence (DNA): TGTGCCAGCAGCTTAGCTGGGGACAGTAATCAGCCCCAGCATTTT. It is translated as CASSLAGDSNQPQHF.

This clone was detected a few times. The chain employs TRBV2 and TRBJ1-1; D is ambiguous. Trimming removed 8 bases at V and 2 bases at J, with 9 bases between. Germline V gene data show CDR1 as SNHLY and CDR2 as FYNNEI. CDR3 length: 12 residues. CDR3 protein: CASGGTNTEAFF. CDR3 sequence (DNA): TGTGCCAGCGGAGGAACTAACACTGAAGCTTTCTTT.

The CDR3: CASSRGQGHYGYTF. The CDR3 coding sequence is TGTGCCAGCAGCCGCGGACAGGGGCACTATGGCTACACCTTC. The genes are TRBV5-6 and TRBJ1-2; 9 bases are a match to TRBD1. The germline gives CDR1 SGHDT, CDR2 YYEEEE. V was pared by 4 bases and J by 3 bases, with 4 bases of the junction left unmatched. The CDR3 contains 14 residues.

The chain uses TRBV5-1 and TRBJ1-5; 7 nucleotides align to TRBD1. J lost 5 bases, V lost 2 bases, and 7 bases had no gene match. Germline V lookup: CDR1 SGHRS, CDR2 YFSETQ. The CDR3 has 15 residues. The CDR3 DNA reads TGCGCCAGCAGCTTAGGGGGCGGACAGCATCAGCCCCAGCATTTT. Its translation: CASSLGGGQHQPQHF.

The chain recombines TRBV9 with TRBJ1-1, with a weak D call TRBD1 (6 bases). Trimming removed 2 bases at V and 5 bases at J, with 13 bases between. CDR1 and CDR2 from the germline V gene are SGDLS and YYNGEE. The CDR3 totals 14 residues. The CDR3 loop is CASSVSGVGTEAFF. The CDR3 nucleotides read TGTGCCAGCAGCGTTTCAGGGGTTGGAACTGAAGCTTTCTTT.

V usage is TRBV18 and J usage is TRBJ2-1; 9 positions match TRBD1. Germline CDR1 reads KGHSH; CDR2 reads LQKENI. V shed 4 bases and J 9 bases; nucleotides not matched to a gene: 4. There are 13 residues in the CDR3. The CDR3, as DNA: TGTGCCAGCTCACTGGGACAGGGAGGTGAGCAGTTCTTC. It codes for CASSLGQGGEQFF. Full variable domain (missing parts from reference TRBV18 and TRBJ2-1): NAGVMQNPRHLVRRRGQEARLRCSPMKGHSHVYWYRQLPEEGLKFMVYLQKENIIDESGMPKERFSAEFPKEGPSILRIQQVVRGDSAAYFCASSLGQGGEQFFGPGTRLTVL.

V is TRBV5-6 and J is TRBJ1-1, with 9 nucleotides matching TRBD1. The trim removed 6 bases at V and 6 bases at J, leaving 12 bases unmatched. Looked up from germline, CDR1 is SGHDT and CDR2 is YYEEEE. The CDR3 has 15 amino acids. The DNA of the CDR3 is TGTGCCAGCATCGCGGGGACAGGGAAGGGCGCTGAAGCTTTCTTT. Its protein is CASIAGTGKGAEAFF.

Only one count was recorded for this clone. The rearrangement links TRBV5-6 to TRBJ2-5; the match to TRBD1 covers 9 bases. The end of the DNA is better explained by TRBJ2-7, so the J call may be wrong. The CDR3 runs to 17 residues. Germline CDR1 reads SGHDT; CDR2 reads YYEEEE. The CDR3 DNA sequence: TGTGCCAGCAGCTTGTTCGGGGCCGGGACAGGGCCCCACGAGCAGTACTTC. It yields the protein CASSLFGAGTGPHEQYF.

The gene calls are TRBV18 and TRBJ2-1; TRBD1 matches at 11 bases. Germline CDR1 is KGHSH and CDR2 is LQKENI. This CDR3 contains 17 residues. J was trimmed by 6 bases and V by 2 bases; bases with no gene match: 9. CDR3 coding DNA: TGTGCCAGCTCACCATTCGGGACAGGGGGGATAGGCAATGAGCAGTTCTTC. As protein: CASSPFGTGGIGNEQFF.

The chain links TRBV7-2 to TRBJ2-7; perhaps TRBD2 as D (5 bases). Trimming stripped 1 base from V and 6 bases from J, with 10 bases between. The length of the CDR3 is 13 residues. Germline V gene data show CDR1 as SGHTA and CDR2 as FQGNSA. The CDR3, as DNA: TGTGCCAGCAGCTTAGGGTCGAGGGTCGAGCAGTACTTC. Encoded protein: CASSLGSRVEQYF.

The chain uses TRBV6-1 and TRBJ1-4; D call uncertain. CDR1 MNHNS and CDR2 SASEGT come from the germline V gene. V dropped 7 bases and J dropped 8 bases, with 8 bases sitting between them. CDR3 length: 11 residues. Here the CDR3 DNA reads TGTGCCAGCATTTCGGGAGAAAAACTGTTTTTT. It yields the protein CASISGEKLFF.

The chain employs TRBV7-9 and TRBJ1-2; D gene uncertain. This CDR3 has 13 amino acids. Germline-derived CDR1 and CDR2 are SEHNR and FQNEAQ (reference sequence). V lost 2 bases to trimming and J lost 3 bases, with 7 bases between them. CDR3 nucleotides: TGTGCCAGCAGCTTAATCCATTACTATGGCTACACCTTC. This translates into CASSLIHYYGYTF.

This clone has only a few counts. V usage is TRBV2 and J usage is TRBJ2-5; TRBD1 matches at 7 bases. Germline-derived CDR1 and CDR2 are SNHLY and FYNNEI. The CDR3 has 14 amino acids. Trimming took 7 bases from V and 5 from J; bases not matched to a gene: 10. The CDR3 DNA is TGTGCCAGCAATGAGTGGGCAGGGGGTGAGACCCAGTACTTC. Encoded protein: CASNEWAGGETQYF.

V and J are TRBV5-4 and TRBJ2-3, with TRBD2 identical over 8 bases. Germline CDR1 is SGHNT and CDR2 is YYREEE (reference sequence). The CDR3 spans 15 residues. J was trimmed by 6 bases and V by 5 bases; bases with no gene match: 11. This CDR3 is CASRRAAGDVDTQYF. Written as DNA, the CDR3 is TGTGCCAGCAGACGAGCAGCGGGGGATGTGGATACGCAGTATTTT. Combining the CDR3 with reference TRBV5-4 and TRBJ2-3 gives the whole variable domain ETGVTQSPTHLIKTRGQQVTLRCSSQSGHNTVSWYQQALGQGPQFIFQYYREEENGRGNFPPRFSGLQFPNYSSELNVNALELDDSALYLCASRRAAGDVDTQYFGPGTRLTVL.

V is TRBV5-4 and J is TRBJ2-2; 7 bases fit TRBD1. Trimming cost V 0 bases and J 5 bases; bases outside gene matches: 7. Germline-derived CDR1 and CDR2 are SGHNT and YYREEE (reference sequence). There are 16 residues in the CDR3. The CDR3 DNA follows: TGTGCCAGCAGCTTGGGAGGGGGCGCCGGAACCGGGGAGCTGTTTTTT. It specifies CASSLGGGAGTGELFF.

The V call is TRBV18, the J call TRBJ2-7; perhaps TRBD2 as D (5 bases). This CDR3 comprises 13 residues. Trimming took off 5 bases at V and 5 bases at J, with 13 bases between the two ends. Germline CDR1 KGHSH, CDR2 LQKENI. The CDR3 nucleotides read TGTGCCAGCTCAGTTGGTCCCGGGGACGAGCAGTACTTC. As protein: CASSVGPGDEQYF.

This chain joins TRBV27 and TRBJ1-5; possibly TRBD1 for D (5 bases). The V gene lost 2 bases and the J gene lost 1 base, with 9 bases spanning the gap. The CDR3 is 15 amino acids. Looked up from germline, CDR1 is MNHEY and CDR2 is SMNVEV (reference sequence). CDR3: CASSLGGESNQPQHF. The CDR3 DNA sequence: TGTGCCAGCAGTTTAGGAGGGGAGAGCAATCAGCCCCAGCATTTT.

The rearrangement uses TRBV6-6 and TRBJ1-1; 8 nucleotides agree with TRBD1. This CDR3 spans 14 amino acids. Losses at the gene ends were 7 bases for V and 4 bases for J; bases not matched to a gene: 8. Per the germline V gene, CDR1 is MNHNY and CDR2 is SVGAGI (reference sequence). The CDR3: CASNRQGLGTEAFF. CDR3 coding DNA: TGTGCCAGCAATCGACAGGGGTTGGGCACTGAAGCTTTCTTT.

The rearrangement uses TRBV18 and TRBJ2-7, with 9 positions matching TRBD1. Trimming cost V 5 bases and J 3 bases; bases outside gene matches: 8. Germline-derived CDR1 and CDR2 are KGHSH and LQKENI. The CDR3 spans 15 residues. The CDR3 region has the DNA TGTGCCAGCTCAAGGGGACAGGGTGGAATCTACGAGCAGTACTTC. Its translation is CASSRGQGGIYEQYF. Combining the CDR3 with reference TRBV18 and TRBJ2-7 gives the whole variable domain NAGVMQNPRHLVRRRGQEARLRCSPMKGHSHVYWYRQLPEEGLKFMVYLQKENIIDESGMPKERFSAEFPKEGPSILRIQQVVRGDSAAYFCASSRGQGGIYEQYFGPGTRLTVT.

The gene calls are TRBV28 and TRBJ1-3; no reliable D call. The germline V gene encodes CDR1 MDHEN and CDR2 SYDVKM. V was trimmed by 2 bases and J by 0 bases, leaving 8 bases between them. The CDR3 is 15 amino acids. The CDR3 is CASSLGGYSGNTIYF. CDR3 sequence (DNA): TGTGCCAGCAGTTTAGGCGGATACTCTGGAAACACCATATATTTT.

The CDR3 DNA follows: TGCGCCAGCAGCCCCGGGACAGGGATTCCAGATACGCAGTATTTT. Amino acids: CASSPGTGIPDTQYF. This chain links TRBV5-1 with TRBJ2-3; 9 positions agree with TRBD1. CDR3 length: 15 residues. Per germline, CDR1 SGHRS and CDR2 YFSETQ. Trimming cost V 4 bases and J 4 bases; bases outside gene matches: 7. Together with reference TRBV5-1 and TRBJ2-3, the CDR3 gives the full variable domain: KAGVTQTPRYLIKTRGQQVTLSCSPISGHRSVSWYQQTPGQGLQFLFEYFSETQRNKGNFPGRFSGRQFSNSRSEMNVSTLELGDSALYLCASSPGTGIPDTQYFGPGTRLTVL.

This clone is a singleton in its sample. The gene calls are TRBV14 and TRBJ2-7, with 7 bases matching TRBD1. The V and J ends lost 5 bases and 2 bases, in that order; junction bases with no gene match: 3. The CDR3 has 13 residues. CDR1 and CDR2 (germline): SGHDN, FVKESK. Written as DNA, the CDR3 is TGTGCCAGCAGCTGGGGACAGACCTACGAGCAGTACTTC. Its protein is CASSWGQTYEQYF.

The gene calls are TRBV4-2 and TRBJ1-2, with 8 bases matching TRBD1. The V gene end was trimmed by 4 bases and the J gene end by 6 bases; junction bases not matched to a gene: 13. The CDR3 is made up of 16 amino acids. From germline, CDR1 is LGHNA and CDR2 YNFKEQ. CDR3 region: CASSPTAIDRGHGYTF. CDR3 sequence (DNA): TGTGCCAGCAGCCCAACGGCAATCGACAGGGGTCATGGCTACACCTTC.

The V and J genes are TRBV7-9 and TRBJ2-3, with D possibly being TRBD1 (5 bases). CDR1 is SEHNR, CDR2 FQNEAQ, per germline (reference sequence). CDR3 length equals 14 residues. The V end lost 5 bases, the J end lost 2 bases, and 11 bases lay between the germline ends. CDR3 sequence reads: CASSRGQVTDTQYF. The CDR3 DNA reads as TGTGCCAGCAGCCGAGGACAAGTCACAGATACGCAGTATTTT.

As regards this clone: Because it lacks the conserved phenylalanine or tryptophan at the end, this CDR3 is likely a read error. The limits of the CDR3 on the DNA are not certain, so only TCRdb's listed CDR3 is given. CDR3 region: CASSIAGV. The rearrangement links TRBV5-1 to TRBJ1-4. In germline, CDR1 is SGHRS, CDR2 YFSETQ. With termini counted, the CDR3 has 8 amino acids.

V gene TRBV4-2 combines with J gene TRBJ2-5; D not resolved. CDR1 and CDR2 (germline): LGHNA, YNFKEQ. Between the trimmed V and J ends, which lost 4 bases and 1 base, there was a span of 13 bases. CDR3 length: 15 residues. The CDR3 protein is CASSLLPDGQETQYF. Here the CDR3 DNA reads TGTGCCAGCAGCCTACTACCAGATGGCCAAGAGACCCAGTACTTC.